The source of this TCR beta chain is a study of CD8+CD57+ T cells in acquired aplastic anemia. Regarding this clonotype: Sequence at one end of the junction differs from germline and may be a read error.

Germline V gives CDR1 MGHDK, CDR2 SYGVNS. The CDR3 runs 14 residues. TCR beta VDJ and CDR3 were profiled, and genomic DNA was the template. Each CDR3 protein is one row after TCRdb ran MiXCR on the reads. The data contain about 420,000 distinct CDR3 sequences, about two thirds of them singletons. The sequencing input was sorted CD4+, CD8+, or CD8+CD57+ T cells (not recorded which) from PBMCs. The clonotype comes from a human donor in good health, serving as a control. V gene TRBV25-1 combines with J gene TRBJ2-7, with unresolved D. For the CDR3, the DNA is TGTGCCAGCAGTGAGTCCGGTAGCTCCCACGAGCAGTACTTC. Translating it yields CASSESGSSHEQYF.